The present T cell receptor beta chain was sequenced within a study of cytomegalovirus exposure and HLA in healthy donors. Points from the study as a whole: Most TCRs appeared rarely, but some public TCRs recurred in many donors. In a later analysis, HLA-associated TCR beta chains were more clonally expanded than equally common others. One variant, a missense change in DCLRE1C, was linked in a later analysis to TCR beta V- and J-gene trimming. Presence/absence analyses rested on an assumption that sequencing depth was roughly uniform across donors.

The PCR employed 60 Vbeta primers together with 13 Jbeta primers. Clones were read by immunoSEQ multiplex PCR, and TCRdb kept only the in-frame ones, dropping some. This sample carries some 150,000 clones, 76% of them seen once, and the ten largest clones take roughly 1.8%. V was clipped by 4 bases and J by 4 bases; unmatched bases: 5. This CDR3 has 15 amino acids. Germline V gene lookup returns CDR1 SGHRS and CDR2 YFSETQ. Concerning this clone itself: The antigen is undetermined.

The chain links TRBV5-1 to TRBJ2-1, with 10 bases aligning to TRBD2. This TCR came from a female donor in good health and CMV-seropositive. The sequenced sample was PBMCs. The CDR3 reads CASSASGGDYNEQFF. The CDR3 DNA is TGCGCCAGCAGCGCTAGCGGGGGAGATTACAATGAGCAGTTCTTC.